This T cell receptor beta chain came from a study of T cells after yellow fever vaccination. TCRdb fed the 5' RACE reads into MiXCR, producing one record per CDR3 protein. Seen here are 170,000 or so distinct CDR3 sequences, roughly 6.4% observed once, and the top ten hold 2.5% to 3.5%. The TCR was taken from a man aged 18 to 29 who received the YFV17D yellow fever vaccine. The input for sequencing was CD4+ T cells sorted from PBMCs, taken on the day of the first yellow fever vaccination.

This chain's CDR3 is CASSLVAGGPRSYNEQFF. CDR3 bases: TGTGCCAGCAGCTTAGTTGCGGGGGGGCCTAGGTCCTACAATGAGCAGTTCTTC. The V call is TRBV7-6, the J call TRBJ2-1; 9 bases line up with TRBD2. CDR3 size: 18 residues. Trimming at V came to 1 base and at J to 1 base, leaving 8 bases not matched to a gene. Germline V lookup: CDR1 SGHVS, CDR2 FNYEAQ.